The next 25 T cell receptor beta chains were all read from a single sample in a study of T cell changes during pregnancy in multiple sclerosis. Produced via immunoSEQ multiplex PCR; TCRdb's table is partial and in-frame only. In the table there are 65,000 to 75,000 clones, 91% of which are singletons. This specimen was peripheral blood, taken in the second trimester of pregnancy. Receptors were obtained from a female donor with multiple sclerosis, enrolled in a pregnancy study.

The count of this clone is one. This chain links TRBV6-5 with TRBJ2-2; D remains unclear. With 5 bases removed from V and 5 bases from J, the gap between germline ends came to 6 bases. This CDR3 spans 12 amino acids. Germline CDR1 reads MNHEY; CDR2 reads SVGAGI. The DNA of the CDR3 is TGTGCCAGCAGTCCGAGGACCGGGGAGCTGTTTTTT. Translated, it gives CASSPRTGELFF.

The rearrangement joins TRBV2 to TRBJ2-7, with D perhaps TRBD1 (6 bases). The CDR3 covers 12 residues. Germline CDR1 SNHLY, CDR2 FYNNEI. V dropped 7 bases and J dropped 2 bases, with 9 bases sitting between them. CDR3 DNA sequence: TGTGCCAGCATAGGGGGTGCCTACGAGCAGTACTTC. Its protein product is CASIGGAYEQYF.

This sequence joins TRBV15 and TRBJ1-1; TRBD1 matches 8 bases. Looked up from germline, CDR1 is LNHNV and CDR2 is YYDKDF (reference sequence). CDR3 length equals 16 residues. Trimming took 3 bases from V and 0 from J; bases not matched to a gene: 6. Here the CDR3 DNA reads TGTGCCACCAGCAGGCCGGGACAGGCTATGAACACTGAAGCTTTCTTT. Its protein product is CATSRPGQAMNTEAFF.

J is TRBJ2-5 and V is TRBV19; 7 bases are a match to TRBD2. The CDR3 contains 12 residues. Unmatched junction bases numbered 8, after V lost 11 bases and J lost 5 bases. Germline V gives CDR1 LNHDA, CDR2 SQIVND (reference sequence). CDR3 sequence: CASKGGVETQYF. The CDR3 region has the DNA TGTGCCTCCAAGGGAGGGGTTGAGACCCAGTACTTC.

In this sample, this clone turned up once. V usage is TRBV6-1 and J usage is TRBJ2-5; 9 bases fit TRBD2. CDR3 length: 15 amino acids. Germline V lookup: CDR1 MNHNS, CDR2 SASEGT. V trimming: 5 bases; J trimming: 0 bases; junction bases outside the gene matches: 4. CDR3: CASSSLAGNQETQYF. CDR3 in DNA: TGTGCCAGCAGTAGTCTAGCGGGGAACCAAGAGACCCAGTACTTC.

The J gene is TRBJ2-7, the V gene TRBV27; 7 bases fit TRBD1. Unmatched junction bases numbered 13, after V lost 6 bases and J lost 2 bases. In germline, CDR1 is MNHEY, CDR2 SMNVEV (reference sequence). This CDR3 is 16 amino acids long. Here the CDR3 DNA reads TGTGCCAGCAGAGCTGAAAGCGACAGGGCGACCTACGAGCAGTACTTC. Translating gives CASRAESDRATYEQYF.

The chain couples TRBV19 to TRBJ1-5; tentative D call: TRBD1 (5 bases). Trimming pared 3 bases from V and 0 bases from J, leaving 12 bases between. CDR1 is LNHDA, CDR2 SQIVND, per germline (reference sequence). The CDR3 loop spans 16 amino acids. CDR3 in DNA: TGTGCCAGTAGTATGAAGAGACAGAGTAGCAATCAGCCCCAGCATTTT. It yields the protein CASSMKRQSSNQPQHF.

The gene calls are TRBV6-5 and TRBJ2-7; D not resolved. The CDR3 is 13 amino acids. V was trimmed by 7 bases and J by 2 bases, leaving 12 bases between them. CDR1 and CDR2 (germline): MNHEY, SVGAGI. The CDR3 here is CASTDDMAYEQYF. The CDR3 coding sequence is TGTGCCAGCACAGATGACATGGCCTACGAGCAGTACTTC.

A single count supports this clone. The V and J genes are TRBV7-9 and TRBJ1-6, with TRBD1 matching over 8 bases. CDR3 length: 14 amino acids. Losses at the gene ends were 7 bases for V and 4 bases for J; bases not matched to a gene: 3. CDR1 is SEHNR and CDR2 is FQNEAQ in the germline V gene (reference sequence). The CDR3 loop is CASITGGYNSPLHF. For the CDR3, the DNA is TGTGCCAGCATCACAGGGGGTTATAATTCACCCCTCCACTTT.

V usage is TRBV6-1 and J usage is TRBJ1-5; maybe TRBD1 (5 bases). Between the trimmed V and J ends, which lost 7 bases and 3 bases, there was a span of 16 bases. CDR1 MNHNS and CDR2 SASEGT come from the germline V gene. The CDR3 has 15 amino acids. The CDR3 nucleotides read TGTGCCAGCACCAAGCCAGGGATTCCCAATCAGCCCCAGCATTTT. It codes for CASTKPGIPNQPQHF.

This clone was seen only once. This chain connects TRBV11-2 to TRBJ1-2; possibly TRBD1 for D (6 bases). The CDR3 extends over 17 amino acids. V lost 1 base, J lost 6 bases, and 21 bases lay in between. From germline, CDR1 is SGHAT and CDR2 FQNNGV. The CDR3 spells CASSLVVGRSGDNGYTF. The DNA for the CDR3 is TGTGCCAGCAGCTTAGTAGTGGGACGGTCCGGGGACAATGGCTACACCTTC.

This CDR3 is CASSLGAVNYGYTF. CDR3 coding DNA: TGTGCCAGCAGCTTAGGTGCGGTGAACTATGGCTACACCTTC. J is TRBJ1-2 and V is TRBV7-2; D remains unclear. The CDR3 spans 14 residues. The germline V gene encodes CDR1 SGHTA and CDR2 FQGNSA. V dropped 1 base and J dropped 2 bases, with 8 bases sitting between them.

This clone was detected once. This chain joins TRBV18 and TRBJ2-7, with a weak D call TRBD1 (6 bases). Germline assignment: CDR1 KGHSH and CDR2 LQKENI. CDR3 length: 16 amino acids. The V end lost 4 bases, the J end lost 5 bases, and 21 bases lay between the germline ends. CDR3 DNA: TGTGCCAGCTCACAAGTTGAGATGCAGGGGAGCGACGAGCAGTACTTC. Its protein product is CASSQVEMQGSDEQYF.

V gene TRBV19 combines with J gene TRBJ2-7; D gene uncertain. V was pared by 10 bases and J by 0 bases, with 22 bases between. This CDR3 is 16 amino acids long. Per germline, CDR1 LNHDA and CDR2 SQIVND (reference sequence). The CDR3 region has the DNA TGTGCCACCGCTGAAGAGGTGTTTTTGGGCTCCTACGAGCAGTACTTC. The encoded protein is CATAEEVFLGSYEQYF. Using reference TRBV19 and TRBJ2-7 for the parts outside the CDR3, the full variable domain is DGGITQSPKYLFRKEGQNVTLSCEQNLNHDAMYWYRQDPGQGLRLIYYSQIVNDFQKGDIAEGYSVSREKKESFPLTVTSAQKNPTAFYLCATAEEVFLGSYEQYFGPGTRLTVT.

The rearrangement joins TRBV2 to TRBJ1-2; 7 bases map to TRBD1. The CDR3 is 13 amino acids. From germline, CDR1 is SNHLY and CDR2 FYNNEI. Trimming cost V 4 bases and J 6 bases; bases outside gene matches: 5. In DNA form, the CDR3 reads TGTGCCAGCAGTGTGACAGGGCGGGATGGCTACACCTTC. As protein: CASSVTGRDGYTF.

The V and J genes are TRBV2 and TRBJ1-1, with no clear D. The CDR3 has 13 residues. In germline, CDR1 is SNHLY, CDR2 FYNNEI. V was shortened by 2 bases and J by 1 base, with 5 bases between the two germline ends. The CDR3 DNA follows: TGTGCCAGCAGTGAATCAGGGAACACTGAAGCTTTCTTT. Translated, it gives CASSESGNTEAFF.

The chain uses TRBV4-1 and TRBJ2-3; D possibly corresponds to TRBD2 (5 bases). Trimming took 0 bases from V and 1 from J, leaving 14 bases between them. The CDR3 is made up of 17 amino acids. The V gene's germline CDR1 is MGHRA and CDR2 YSYEKL. Here the CDR3 reads CASSQESPIGGTDTQYF. CDR3 DNA sequence: TGCGCCAGCAGCCAAGAATCGCCGATCGGGGGCACAGATACGCAGTATTTT.

CDR3 amino acids: CASSHTGLSYNEQFF. As DNA, the CDR3 is TGTGCCAGCTCACACACAGGTCTTTCTTACAATGAGCAGTTCTTC. V and J are TRBV18 and TRBJ2-1, with D possibly TRBD1 on 5 matching bases. Trimming took 4 bases from V and 4 from J, leaving 14 bases between them. CDR3 length equals 15 residues. CDR1 KGHSH and CDR2 LQKENI come from the germline V gene.

The V gene is TRBV27, the J gene TRBJ2-7, with TRBD1 matching over 8 bases. The germline gives CDR1 MNHEY, CDR2 SMNVEV (reference sequence). This CDR3 has 15 amino acids. Trimming at V came to 3 bases and at J to 5 bases, leaving 9 bases not matched to a gene. The CDR3 DNA follows: TGTGCCAGCAGTTTGGGCGGGCAGGGGGCCGACGAGCAGTACTTC. Its translation is CASSLGGQGADEQYF.

This rearrangement joins TRBV27 to TRBJ2-4; 8 bases align to TRBD1. The junction had 8 bases not matched to a gene; V was cut back by 6 bases and J by 1 base. This CDR3 contains 16 residues. Germline assignment: CDR1 MNHEY and CDR2 SMNVEV (reference sequence). CDR3 protein: CASSARGRLAKNIQYF. The CDR3 nucleotides read TGTGCCAGCAGCGCCAGGGGGCGTTTGGCCAAAAACATTCAGTACTTC.

The genes are TRBV19 and TRBJ1-5; no clear D gene. Trimming cost V 6 bases and J 1 base, with 7 bases left between them. Per germline, CDR1 LNHDA and CDR2 SQIVND (reference sequence). CDR3 size: 13 residues. The CDR3 coding sequence is TGTGCCAGTAGCCAGAAAAGCAATCAGCCCCAGCATTTT. It specifies CASSQKSNQPQHF.

The chain carries TRBV11-2 and TRBJ1-2, with 7 bases that match TRBD1. The CDR3 is 16 amino acids. Trimming took 0 bases from V and 8 from J; bases not matched to a gene: 12. Germline lookup yields CDR1 SGHAT and CDR2 FQNNGV. The CDR3 sequence: CASSLDRGGQMGGYTF. Written as DNA, the CDR3 is TGTGCCAGCAGCTTAGATCGTGGGGGACAGATGGGCGGCTACACCTTC.

This clone was seen just once. The chain carries TRBV11-2 and TRBJ1-1, with 7 bases that match TRBD1. This CDR3 contains 14 residues. The germline CDR1 and CDR2 sequences are SGHAT and FQNNGV. V shed 4 bases, J shed 0 bases, and the junction held 2 bases outside the gene matches. The CDR3 loop is CASSSQGVNTEAFF. The CDR3 nucleotides are TGTGCCAGCAGCTCCCAGGGGGTGAACACTGAAGCTTTCTTT.

The V and J genes are TRBV11-3 and TRBJ2-1; TRBD1 might be the D (6 bases). CDR1 is SGHNT, CDR2 YENEEA, per germline. The germline V and J ends were trimmed by 11 bases and 12 bases, with 29 bases remaining between them. The CDR3 has 15 amino acids. The CDR3 sequence is CARYQGPLGTKRQFF. CDR3 in DNA: TGTGCCCGTTACCAGGGGCCACTGGGAACAAAACGGCAGTTCTTC.

The V gene is TRBV11-2, the J gene TRBJ2-7; maybe TRBD1 (8 bases). V was trimmed by 5 bases and J by 4 bases, leaving 18 bases between them. In germline, CDR1 is SGHAT, CDR2 FQNNGV. The CDR3 has 15 amino acids. As DNA, the CDR3 is TGTGCCAGCAGCCCTGACAGGGGAGGGCGATACGAGCAGTACTTC. Its protein product is CASSPDRGGRYEQYF.